The clone carrying this T cell receptor beta chain was observed many times. Its antigen remains unidentified. These data belong to a study of T-cell reconstitution after alpha-beta-depleted transplantation in children. General study findings and limits: After transplant, at about two months, alpha-beta T cells were reportedly derived from several hundred expanded graft clones. Newly produced T cells mostly provided counts and TCRbeta diversity after one year, as hyperexpanded clones declined. The high TCRbeta diversity at day 60 in some patients came from surviving recipient T cells and thymic progenitors.

Unique molecular identifiers were used to barcode this TCRbeta library. TCRdb passed the PCR reads through MiXCR, listing each CDR3 protein once. Of 110,000 or so distinct CDR3 sequences in the sample, 5% to 7% were seen once. This CDR3 spans 15 amino acids. The V end was cut by 4 bases, the J end by 1 base, with 12 bases between. The germline V gene encodes CDR1 SGHVS and CDR2 FQNEAQ. Sample: PBMCs, mostly from graft donor cells, taken 360 days after TCRalphabeta/CD19-depleted stem cell transplant. The J gene is TRBJ2-3, the V gene TRBV7-8; tentatively, D is TRBD1 (6 bases). This receptor was taken from a male patient aged 2 to 10 who had a stem cell transplant for acute lymphoblastic leukemia, so the T cells may come from the graft donor. CDR3 sequence reads: CASSSQGRGTDTQYF. In DNA, the CDR3 is TGTGCCAGCAGCTCGCAGGGGCGCGGCACAGATACGCAGTATTTT.